Below are 15 T cell receptor beta chains sequenced from a single sample in a study of human T cells and chemical hapten exposure. Sample time point: patch test 2, 6 weeks after DPC sensitization. Treatment denoted: therapeutic diphenylcyclopropenone sensitization with weekly scalp DPC. TCRdb fed the RACE reads into MiXCR, producing one record per CDR3 protein. Of around 360,000 distinct CDR3 sequences in the sample, about 6% were seen once. The material sequenced was whole blood, taken in connection with sensitization to the hapten diphenylcyclopropenone (DPC). The source is a woman aged 18-29 years with alopecia areata. Some clones in this sample may be carry-over from other donors' samples.

This clonotype was seen more than once but under ten times. The rearrangement joins TRBV6-1 to TRBJ1-2; 7 positions match TRBD1. V shed 6 bases and J 5 bases; nucleotides not matched to a gene: 9. This CDR3 region has 14 residues. Germline V gives CDR1 MNHNS, CDR2 SASEGT. The CDR3 nucleotides are TGTGCCAGCAGCCGGGGGACAGAATCATATGGCTACACCTTC. Translated, it gives CASSRGTESYGYTF.

The J gene is TRBJ1-2, the V gene TRBV23-1; 9 bases are shared with TRBD1. TRBV23-1 is marked as an open reading frame, function uncertain. CDR3 length: 18 amino acids. With V trimmed by 3 bases and J by 8 bases, 19 bases remained unmatched. The CDR3 protein is CASSHGGQGERNGLGYTF. The CDR3, as DNA: TGCGCCAGCAGTCATGGGGGACAGGGTGAACGGAATGGGCTGGGCTACACCTTC.

This clonotype was seen only a few times. The chain has TRBV5-6 and TRBJ2-2; no definite D call. V lost 1 base, J lost 4 bases, and 11 bases lay in between. The CDR3 extends over 15 amino acids. CDR1 is SGHDT, CDR2 YYEEEE, per germline. DNA for the CDR3: TGTGCCAGCAGCTTGTCTTGGGGTGGCACCGGGGAGCTGTTTTTT. As protein: CASSLSWGGTGELFF.

This clonotype came up many times. The chain is built from TRBV18 and TRBJ1-1; 8 bases are a match to TRBD1. Germline CDR1 reads KGHSH; CDR2 reads LQKENI. The CDR3 is 15 amino acids. The V segment lost 2 bases and the J segment 1 base; nucleotides outside the gene matches: 3. DNA for the CDR3: TGTGCCAGCTCACCAAGAACAGGGGGGAACACTGAAGCTTTCTTT. As protein: CASSPRTGGNTEAFF.

This clonotype showed up many times. V is TRBV6-5 and J is TRBJ1-5; no clear D gene. Trimming took 2 bases from V and 5 from J, leaving 10 bases between them. This CDR3 spans 14 amino acids. CDR1 and CDR2 (germline): MNHEY, SVGAGI. CDR3 nucleotides: TGTGCCAGCAGTTACCGGGATAAGCATCAGCCCCAGCATTTT. It yields the protein CASSYRDKHQPQHF.

In this sample, this clonotype turned up a few times. The genes are TRBV15 and TRBJ2-1; D remains ambiguous. In germline, CDR1 is LNHNV, CDR2 YYDKDF (reference sequence). V lost 4 bases to trimming and J lost 6 bases, with 4 bases between them. This CDR3 is 11 amino acids long. CDR3 in amino acids: CATSNINEQFF. The CDR3 DNA follows: TGTGCCACCAGCAACATCAATGAGCAGTTCTTC.

The V gene is TRBV15, the J gene TRBJ2-5; a possible D gene is TRBD2 (6 bases). V lost 0 bases and J 4 bases, leaving 9 bases between the germline ends. Germline V gene sequence: CDR1 LNHNV, CDR2 YYDKDF (reference sequence). This CDR3 contains 14 residues. CDR3: CATSRDREVETQYF. The CDR3 nucleotides read TGTGCCACCAGCAGAGACAGGGAGGTAGAGACCCAGTACTTC.

This clonotype occurred many times. The rearrangement links TRBV12-3 or TRBV12-4 to TRBJ1-5; TRBD1 is a possible D gene (5 bases). V dropped 2 bases and J dropped 6 bases, with 14 bases sitting between them. CDR3 length: 15 amino acids. CDR3: CASSLFQGESQPQHF. The CDR3 DNA is TGTGCCAGCAGTTTATTCCAGGGTGAGAGTCAGCCCCAGCATTTT.

This clonotype showed up just a few times. The gene calls are TRBV24-1 and TRBJ2-3; tentatively, D is TRBD1 (5 bases). Trimming stripped 4 bases from V and 1 base from J, with 11 bases between. The germline CDR1 and CDR2 sequences are KGHDR and SFDVKD. The CDR3 spans 15 residues. The CDR3 sequence: CATSDNWGGTDTQYF. Written as DNA, the CDR3 is TGTGCCACCAGTGACAACTGGGGCGGCACAGATACGCAGTATTTT.

This clonotype appeared many times. J is TRBJ2-3 and V is TRBV27; D is ambiguous. Germline lookup yields CDR1 MNHEY and CDR2 SMNVEV (reference sequence). The length of the CDR3 is 13 residues. V was cut by 5 bases and J by 1 base, with 7 bases left in between. CDR3 DNA: TGTGCCAGCAGTGCATCTGGCACAGATACGCAGTATTTT. As protein: CASSASGTDTQYF.

At least ten counts were recorded for this clonotype. This sequence joins TRBV4-2 and TRBJ1-1; D is uncertain. V gave up 3 bases and J gave up 1 base, with 6 bases separating them. This CDR3 is built from 13 residues. Germline V lookup: CDR1 LGHNA, CDR2 YNFKEQ. CDR3 loop: CASSQNENTEAFF. The CDR3 DNA reads as TGTGCCAGCAGCCAGAACGAGAACACTGAAGCTTTCTTT.

This clonotype was detected only a few times. V is TRBV11-2 and J is TRBJ1-5; D uncertain. This CDR3 has 14 residues. V shed 3 bases and J shed 0 bases, with 6 bases lying between them. The germline V gene encodes CDR1 SGHAT and CDR2 FQNNGV. CDR3 nucleotide sequence: TGTGCCAGCAGCTTCACACCTAGCAATCAGCCCCAGCATTTT. Translated, it gives CASSFTPSNQPQHF.

This clonotype came up many times. The chain employs TRBV12-3 or TRBV12-4 and TRBJ1-2; D call uncertain. The CDR3 is 14 amino acids. Trimming left V 3 bases short and J 4 bases short, with 12 bases between. The chain's CDR3 is CASSFDRVGYGYTF. The CDR3 coding sequence is TGTGCCAGCAGTTTTGATAGGGTGGGCTATGGCTACACCTTC.

This chain joins TRBV7-2 and TRBJ1-2; 7 bases match TRBD1. Germline CDR1 and CDR2: SGHTA and FQGNSA. Trimming took 5 bases from V and 3 from J; bases not matched to a gene: 6. The CDR3 spans 14 residues. The CDR3 region is CASSRGQIYYGYTF. For the CDR3, the DNA is TGTGCCAGCAGCCGGGGACAGATTTACTATGGCTACACCTTC.

This clonotype was observed many times. The chain couples TRBV7-2 to TRBJ1-3; D not certain. CDR3 length: 16 amino acids. The V and J ends lost 0 bases and 0 bases respectively, with 9 bases between them. In germline, CDR1 is SGHTA, CDR2 FQGNSA. In nucleotides, the CDR3 is TGTGCCAGCAGCTTAGCGCCAGGAACCTCTGGAAACACCATATATTTT. This codes for CASSLAPGTSGNTIYF.